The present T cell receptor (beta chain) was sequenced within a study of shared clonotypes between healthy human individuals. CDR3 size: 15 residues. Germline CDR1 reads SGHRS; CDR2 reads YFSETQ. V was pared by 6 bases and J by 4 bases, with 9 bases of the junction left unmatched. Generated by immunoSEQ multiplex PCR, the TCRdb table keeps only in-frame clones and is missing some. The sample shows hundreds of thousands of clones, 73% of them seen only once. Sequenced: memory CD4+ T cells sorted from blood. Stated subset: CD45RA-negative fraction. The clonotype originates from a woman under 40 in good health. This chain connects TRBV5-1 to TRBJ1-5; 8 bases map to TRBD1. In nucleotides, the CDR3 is TGCGCCAGCACACTGACAGGGGAGTCGAATCAGCCCCAGCATTTT. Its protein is CASTLTGESNQPQHF.